These 23 T cell receptor beta chains share one sample of origin, sequenced in a study of cytomegalovirus exposure and HLA in healthy donors. PCR primers comprised 60 Vbeta and 13 Jbeta primers. Using immunoSEQ multiplex PCR, the repertoire was profiled, and TCRdb retains in-frame clones only, with some absent. The sample has 150,000 to 200,000 clones, 85% to 90% seen once. Material for sequencing was PBMCs. These TCRs come from a young woman in good health and CMV-seronegative.

This chain links TRBV4-2 with TRBJ2-3; possibly TRBD1 for D (6 bases). V lost 8 bases and J 7 bases, leaving 16 bases between the germline ends. Germline V gene sequence: CDR1 LGHNA, CDR2 YNFKEQ. The CDR3 runs 13 residues. In nucleotides, the CDR3 is TGTGCCAGCGAGGGGGATGGCGGTTATACGCAGTATTTT. This encodes CASEGDGGYTQYF.

The V and J genes are TRBV28 and TRBJ1-2; 7 bases match TRBD1. Germline V gene sequence: CDR1 MDHEN, CDR2 SYDVKM. The CDR3 extends over 15 amino acids. V lost 8 bases, J lost 1 base, and 10 bases stayed unmatched. The CDR3 sequence is CASGLQGQLNYGYTF. In nucleotides, the CDR3 is TGTGCCAGCGGACTCCAGGGACAGCTTAACTATGGCTACACCTTC.

This clone has just one count. This chain links TRBV7-8 with TRBJ2-5, with 10 nucleotides matching TRBD2. This CDR3 has 15 residues. Germline assignment: CDR1 SGHVS and CDR2 FQNEAQ. Trimming cost V 4 bases and J 0 bases; bases outside gene matches: 2. This CDR3 reads CASSYSGGHQETQYF. The CDR3 DNA sequence: TGTGCCAGCAGCTATAGCGGGGGGCACCAAGAGACCCAGTACTTC.

V gene TRBV4-1 combines with J gene TRBJ2-5; no firm D call. The CDR3 is 15 residues long. V was trimmed by 0 bases and J by 0 bases, leaving 8 bases between them. Germline CDR1 is MGHRA and CDR2 is YSYEKL. CDR3 nucleotides: TGCGCCAGCAGCCAAGAATTGGCAGACCAAGAGACCCAGTACTTC. It translates to CASSQELADQETQYF.

This clone has a handful of counts. The V gene is TRBV5-1, the J gene TRBJ1-1; 10 nucleotides line up with TRBD1. Germline values: CDR1 SGHRS, CDR2 YFSETQ. The CDR3 is made up of 14 amino acids. With V trimmed by 0 bases and J by 4 bases, 0 bases remained unmatched. The CDR3 DNA sequence: TGCGCCAGCAGCTTGGGGACAGGGGGCACTGAAGCTTTCTTT. Its protein is CASSLGTGGTEAFF.

This clone was picked up a small number of times. As DNA, the CDR3 is TGTGCCAGCAGCTTAGGGGGGACTGCTCCAGAGACCCAGTACTTC. This gives the protein CASSLGGTAPETQYF. The rearrangement joins TRBV7-6 to TRBJ2-5; maybe TRBD2 (6 bases). V was cut by 1 base and J by 4 bases, with 13 bases left in between. Germline V gene sequence: CDR1 SGHVS, CDR2 FNYEAQ. The CDR3 extends over 15 amino acids. Looking up the rest from reference TRBV7-6 and TRBJ2-5 gives the full variable domain: GAGVSQSPRYKVTKRGQDVALRCDPISGHVSLYWYRQALGQGPEFLTYFNYEAQQDKSGLPNDRFSAERPEGSISTLTIQRTEQRDSAMYRCASSLGGTAPETQYFGPGTRLLVL.

The rearrangement uses TRBV7-9 and TRBJ1-6; D is undetermined. V dropped 3 bases and J dropped 9 bases, with 6 bases sitting between them. The length of the CDR3 is 12 residues. The V gene's germline CDR1 is SEHNR and CDR2 FQNEAQ (reference sequence). The CDR3 nucleotides are TGTGCCAGCAGCTTTGAGGCTTCACCCCTCCACTTT. Amino acid sequence: CASSFEASPLHF. Complete variable domain (other parts from reference TRBV7-9 and TRBJ1-6): DTGVSQNPRHKITKRGQNVTFRCDPISEHNRLYWYRQTLGQGPEFLTYFQNEAQLEKSRLLSDRFSAERPKGSFSTLEIQRTEQGDSAMYLCASSFEASPLHFGNGTRLTVT.

The rearrangement joins TRBV30 to TRBJ1-5, with a possible D match to TRBD1 (6 bases). Trimming shortened V by 0 bases and J by 5 bases, and 14 bases separated the two germline ends. The germline gives CDR1 GTSNPN, CDR2 SVGIG (reference sequence). The CDR3 is 15 residues long. CDR3 sequence: CAWSVLGGADQPQHF. CDR3 sequence (DNA): TGTGCCTGGAGTGTACTCGGGGGGGCAGATCAGCCCCAGCATTTT.

The chain has TRBV9 and TRBJ1-2; 12 bases align to TRBD1. With V trimmed by 0 bases and J by 7 bases, 4 bases remained unmatched. Germline V gene lookup returns CDR1 SGDLS and CDR2 YYNGEE. There are 15 residues in the CDR3. CDR3 residues: CASSVGGQGAFGYTF. The CDR3 DNA reads as TGTGCCAGCAGCGTAGGGGGACAGGGGGCGTTTGGCTACACCTTC.

The chain has TRBV11-3 and TRBJ2-5, with D hard to call. Germline values: CDR1 SGHNT, CDR2 YENEEA. V lost 3 bases to trimming and J lost 1 base, with 6 bases between them. There are 13 residues in the CDR3. CDR3 coding DNA: TGTGCCAGCAGCTTGCACTCCCAAGAGACCCAGTACTTC. Translated: CASSLHSQETQYF.

The genes are TRBV10-3 and TRBJ2-7; weak D call: TRBD1 (6 bases). Germline V CDR1 and CDR2: ENHRY, SYGVKD. V shed 3 bases and J shed 2 bases, with 17 bases lying between them. The CDR3 covers 16 residues. The CDR3 DNA reads as TGTGCCATCAGTGACCTTTGGGGGCAGCTAACCTACGAGCAGTACTTC. It translates to CAISDLWGQLTYEQYF.

The V call is TRBV4-3, the J call TRBJ1-5; D is uncertain. This CDR3 contains 14 residues. The germline V gene encodes CDR1 LGHNA and CDR2 YSLEER. V was shortened by 1 base and J by 4 bases, with 8 bases between the two germline ends. CDR3 region: CASSQGYGNQPQHF. CDR3 DNA sequence: TGCGCCAGCAGCCAAGGATACGGGAATCAGCCCCAGCATTTT.

The J gene is TRBJ2-1, the V gene TRBV4-1; 8 nucleotides agree with TRBD1. Germline V gives CDR1 MGHRA, CDR2 YSYEKL. The CDR3 is 15 residues long. V was clipped by 4 bases and J by 4 bases; unmatched bases: 6. The DNA for the CDR3 is TGCGCCAGCAGCCTCGGGCAGGGGGCGTACAATGAGCAGTTCTTC. Translation gives CASSLGQGAYNEQFF.

The V gene is TRBV6-5, the J gene TRBJ2-5, with D maybe TRBD2 (6 bases). The DNA matches TRBJ2-7 better at its end, which makes the J call doubtful. The germline V gene encodes CDR1 MNHEY and CDR2 SVGAGI. CDR3 length: 13 amino acids. CDR3 sequence (DNA): TGTGCCAGCATGGCGGGAATCGCCTACGAGCAGTACTTC. This encodes CASMAGIAYEQYF.

This sequence joins TRBV9 and TRBJ2-3, with 8 bases identical to TRBD1. The CDR3 is 14 amino acids. Germline V lookup: CDR1 SGDLS, CDR2 YYNGEE. J gave up 3 bases and V 3 bases, and 3 bases lay outside the gene matches. The CDR3 DNA is TGTGCCAGCAGCGATCGGACAGGGACAGATACGCAGTATTTT. Protein sequence: CASSDRTGTDTQYF.

This chain uses TRBV7-9 with TRBJ2-1, with 8 nucleotides matching TRBD2. Germline V lookup: CDR1 SEHNR, CDR2 FQNEAQ (reference sequence). V lost 4 bases, J lost 5 bases, and 4 bases stayed unmatched. CDR3 length: 14 residues. The CDR3: CASSSTSGDNEQFF. The CDR3 coding sequence is TGTGCCAGCAGCTCAACTAGCGGAGACAATGAGCAGTTCTTC. Combining the CDR3 with reference TRBV7-9 and TRBJ2-1 gives the whole variable domain DTGVSQNPRHKITKRGQNVTFRCDPISEHNRLYWYRQTLGQGPEFLTYFQNEAQLEKSRLLSDRFSAERPKGSFSTLEIQRTEQGDSAMYLCASSSTSGDNEQFFGPGTRLTVL.

This clone was observed a few times. The rearrangement joins TRBV27 to TRBJ1-2, with D unclear. The CDR3 extends over 16 amino acids. V lost 4 bases and J 4 bases, leaving 19 bases between the germline ends. Germline V gives CDR1 MNHEY, CDR2 SMNVEV (reference sequence). The CDR3 region has the DNA TGTGCCAGCAGTTCCTCAGGCCTAACCCCTCTCTATGGCTACACCTTC. Amino acid sequence: CASSSSGLTPLYGYTF.

V is TRBV7-2 and J is TRBJ2-7, with 10 bases fitting TRBD1. This CDR3 is built from 15 residues. Germline CDR1 SGHTA, CDR2 FQGNSA. With 2 bases clipped from V and 5 bases from J, the junction kept 6 bases outside the gene matches. The CDR3 region has the DNA TGTGCCAGCAGCTTACCCTTGACAGGGGGCAACGAGCAGTACTTC. Translated: CASSLPLTGGNEQYF.

V usage is TRBV5-5 and J usage is TRBJ1-6, with a tentative D call TRBD1 (5 bases). The CDR3 length is 16 residues. Trimming pared 4 bases from V and 6 bases from J, leaving 17 bases between. Germline V lookup: CDR1 SGHKS, CDR2 YYEKEE (reference sequence). CDR3 region: CASSPLLTVINSPLHF. CDR3 coding DNA: TGTGCCAGCAGCCCGCTATTGACAGTGATTAATTCACCCCTCCACTTT.

The chain has TRBV6-1 and TRBJ1-5; D not certain. Trimming stripped 7 bases from V and 7 bases from J, with 14 bases between. The CDR3 has 13 amino acids. Germline V CDR1 and CDR2: MNHNS, SASEGT. CDR3 loop: CASTSRSQQPQHF. The CDR3 region has the DNA TGTGCCAGCACCTCGCGGAGCCAGCAGCCCCAGCATTTT.

This chain connects TRBV15 to TRBJ1-2, with D perhaps matching TRBD1 (5 bases). Trimming took off 3 bases at V and 0 bases at J, with 5 bases between the two ends. Germline V gene data show CDR1 as LNHNV and CDR2 as YYDKDF (reference sequence). The CDR3 is made up of 13 amino acids. Here the CDR3 DNA reads TGTGCCACCAGCAGGGACACTAACTATGGCTACACCTTC. The encoded protein is CATSRDTNYGYTF.

The chain recombines TRBV6-6 with TRBJ2-7; perhaps TRBD2 as D (7 bases). V lost 8 bases, J lost 0 bases, and 14 bases lay in between. This CDR3 spans 14 amino acids. In germline, CDR1 is MNHNY, CDR2 SVGAGI (reference sequence). The CDR3 bases are TGTGCCAGCGGGGGGGCATCGACCTCCTACGAGCAGTACTTC. As protein: CASGGASTSYEQYF.

This chain uses TRBV7-9 with TRBJ2-7; no firm D call. This CDR3 region has 15 residues. Trimming took 5 bases from V and 1 from J, leaving 15 bases between them. Looked up from germline, CDR1 is SEHNR and CDR2 is FQNEAQ (reference sequence). The CDR3 DNA is TGTGCCAGCAGCGCACGCGGTCGGATGTCCTACGAGCAGTACTTC. This codes for CASSARGRMSYEQYF. Supplemented by reference TRBV7-9 and TRBJ2-7, the full variable domain reads DTGVSQNPRHKITKRGQNVTFRCDPISEHNRLYWYRQTLGQGPEFLTYFQNEAQLEKSRLLSDRFSAERPKGSFSTLEIQRTEQGDSAMYLCASSARGRMSYEQYFGPGTRLTVT.